These 5 T cell receptor beta chains originate from one sample sequenced in a study of blood T cell repertoires in COVID-19. Profiled with immunoSEQ multiplex PCR; TCRdb holds only in-frame clones, not every one. Seen here are 200,000 to 250,000 clones, over 75% observed once, and the top ten hold 3% to 4%. Sequenced: PBMCs or T cells enriched from blood (not recorded which). The receptors originated from a woman aged 55-70 years who had recovered from COVID-19.

The J gene is TRBJ2-5, the V gene TRBV5-6, with D tentatively TRBD1 (5 bases). The V gene lost 1 base and the J gene lost 7 bases, with 11 bases spanning the gap. This CDR3 has 13 residues. The germline V gene has CDR1 SGHDT and CDR2 YYEEEE. The CDR3 spells CASSLWGGATQYF. The CDR3 region has the DNA TGTGCCAGCAGCTTGTGGGGTGGGGCGACCCAGTACTTC.

The chain employs TRBV7-2 and TRBJ2-1, with D possibly TRBD2 on 5 matching bases. The V end was cut by 5 bases, the J end by 0 bases, with 8 bases between. The V gene's germline CDR1 is SGHTA and CDR2 FQGNSA. This CDR3 contains 14 residues. The CDR3 region has the DNA TGTGCCAGCAGCACGGGGAACTCCTACAATGAGCAGTTCTTC. It is translated as CASSTGNSYNEQFF.

Only one count was recorded for this clone. The rearrangement uses TRBV6-5 and TRBJ2-7, with 8 bases lining up with TRBD1. CDR3 length equals 13 residues. Germline-derived CDR1 and CDR2 are MNHEY and SVGAGI. The V segment lost 9 bases and the J segment 2 bases; nucleotides outside the gene matches: 6. The CDR3 nucleotides are TGTGCCAGTTCGACAGGGGTAACCTACGAGCAGTACTTC. Its translation is CASSTGVTYEQYF.

In DNA form, the CDR3 reads TGTGCCAGCAGTCAACAGGGCGGCTATGGCTACACCTTC. Translated, it gives CASSQQGGYGYTF. The rearrangement uses TRBV6-4 and TRBJ1-2; possibly TRBD1 for D (6 bases). The length of the CDR3 is 13 residues. The germline CDR1 and CDR2 sequences are MRHNA and SNTAGT. V lost 5 bases and J lost 4, with 11 bases in between.

The chain carries TRBV5-1 and TRBJ1-2; 7 bases fit TRBD1. The CDR3 extends over 15 amino acids. Germline V gene sequence: CDR1 SGHRS, CDR2 YFSETQ. With 1 base clipped from V and 6 bases from J, the junction kept 9 bases outside the gene matches. Here the CDR3 reads CASSLKTGPTDGYTF. Here the CDR3 DNA reads TGCGCCAGCAGCTTGAAGACAGGGCCTACCGATGGCTACACCTTC.